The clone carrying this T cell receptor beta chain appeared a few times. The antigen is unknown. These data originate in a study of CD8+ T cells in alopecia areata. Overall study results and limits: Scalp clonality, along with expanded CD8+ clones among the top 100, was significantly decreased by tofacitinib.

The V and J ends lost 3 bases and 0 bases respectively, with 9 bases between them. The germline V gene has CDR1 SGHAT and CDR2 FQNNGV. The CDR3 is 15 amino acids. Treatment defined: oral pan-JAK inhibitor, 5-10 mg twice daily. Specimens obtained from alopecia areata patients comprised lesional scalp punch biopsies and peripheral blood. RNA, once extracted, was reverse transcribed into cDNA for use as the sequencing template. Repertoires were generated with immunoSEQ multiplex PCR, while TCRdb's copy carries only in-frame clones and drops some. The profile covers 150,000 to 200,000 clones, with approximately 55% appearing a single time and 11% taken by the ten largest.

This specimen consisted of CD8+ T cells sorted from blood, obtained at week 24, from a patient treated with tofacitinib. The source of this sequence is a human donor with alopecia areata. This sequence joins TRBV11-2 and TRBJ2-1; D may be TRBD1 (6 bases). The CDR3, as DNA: TGTGCCAGCAGCTTGGGGGCGAGCTCCTACAATGAGCAGTTCTTC. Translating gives CASSLGASSYNEQFF.